These 25 T cell receptor beta chains share one sample of origin, sequenced in a study of CD8 T cells in Susac syndrome. The RNA, about 0.5 to 1 ug, was put through reverse transcription using random hexamers. TCRdb recomputed calls from the immunoSEQ multiplex PCR reads with MiXCR, one row per CDR3 protein. The sample consists of roughly 60,000 distinct CDR3 sequences, 85% to 95% of them appearing once. The source material was CD8+ T cells from PBMCs. These receptors were obtained from a human donor in good health.

CDR3 loop: CASRRGGESSYNEQFF. The CDR3 DNA follows: TGTGCCAGCAGACGGGGGGGCGAGAGCTCCTACAATGAGCAGTTCTTC. The chain joins TRBV7-3 to TRBJ2-1; TRBD2 agrees at 8 bases. The CDR3 spans 16 residues. Germline V gene lookup returns CDR1 SGHTA and CDR2 FQGTGA. The ends lost 6 bases at V and 0 bases at J; junction bases unmatched: 7.

This clonotype has only one observation. The chain is built from TRBV11-1 and TRBJ2-7, with 9 bases aligning to TRBD2. CDR3 length: 16 residues. Trimming at V came to 1 base and at J to 3 bases, leaving 7 bases not matched to a gene. CDR1 is SGHAT and CDR2 is FQDESV in the germline V gene (reference sequence). The CDR3 DNA follows: TGTGCCAGCAGCTTAGACCCGGTAGCGGGGGTCTACGAGCAGTACTTC. Residues: CASSLDPVAGVYEQYF.

This chain links TRBV4-1 with TRBJ2-7; D not resolved. Trimming left V 0 bases short and J 7 bases short, with 16 bases between. The V gene's germline CDR1 is MGHRA and CDR2 YSYEKL. The CDR3 runs to 15 residues. This CDR3 reads CASSQEEPNPLEQYF. CDR3 DNA sequence: TGCGCCAGCAGCCAAGAGGAACCGAACCCGTTAGAGCAGTACTTC.

The V call is TRBV7-9, the J call TRBJ2-1; 11 bases map to TRBD1. The CDR3 has 16 amino acids. Germline-derived CDR1 and CDR2 are SEHNR and FQNEAQ (reference sequence). The J segment lost 7 bases and the V segment lost 1 base, leaving 6 bases of the junction unmatched. CDR3 loop: CASSLGTGGAWNEQFF. DNA of the CDR3: TGTGCCAGCAGCTTAGGGACAGGGGGCGCTTGGAATGAGCAGTTCTTC.

J is TRBJ2-1 and V is TRBV19; 10 nucleotides line up with TRBD1. Germline V gives CDR1 LNHDA, CDR2 SQIVND (reference sequence). V shed 3 bases, J shed 7 bases, and the junction held 6 bases outside the gene matches. The CDR3 contains 15 residues. CDR3 protein: CASSIDRTGGNEQFF. The CDR3 DNA reads TGTGCCAGTAGTATTGACCGGACAGGGGGAAATGAGCAGTTCTTC.

The chain combines TRBV27 with TRBJ1-1, with D perhaps TRBD1 (5 bases). CDR1 is MNHEY and CDR2 is SMNVEV in the germline V gene (reference sequence). Trimming stripped 2 bases from V and 1 base from J, with 8 bases between. The CDR3 contains 14 residues. For the CDR3, the DNA is TGTGCCAGCAGTTTACGGGGCCCGAACACTGAAGCTTTCTTT. It translates to CASSLRGPNTEAFF.

The chain is built from TRBV5-1 and TRBJ1-1; D is possibly TRBD1 (5 bases). Germline V CDR1 and CDR2: SGHRS, YFSETQ. The V end lost 0 bases, the J end lost 4 bases, and 10 bases lay between the germline ends. CDR3 length: 14 amino acids. The CDR3 reads CASSLAPGGTEAFF. CDR3 DNA: TGCGCCAGCAGCTTGGCCCCGGGGGGCACTGAAGCTTTCTTT. The variable domain in full, with the rest retrieved from reference TRBV5-1 and TRBJ1-1, is KAGVTQTPRYLIKTRGQQVTLSCSPISGHRSVSWYQQTPGQGLQFLFEYFSETQRNKGNFPGRFSGRQFSNSRSEMNVSTLELGDSALYLCASSLAPGGTEAFFGQGTRLTVV.

The genes are TRBV7-2 and TRBJ1-2; TRBD1 is a possible D gene (5 bases). The V and J ends lost 11 bases and 3 bases respectively, with 13 bases between them. The length of the CDR3 is 12 residues. Per the germline V gene, CDR1 is SGHTA and CDR2 is FQGNSA. The chain's CDR3 is CAGTDSYYGYTF. For the CDR3, the DNA is TGTGCCGGGACCGACAGTTACTATGGCTACACCTTC. Using reference TRBV7-2 and TRBJ1-2 for the parts outside the CDR3, the full variable domain is GAGVSQSPSNKVTEKGKDVELRCDPISGHTALYWYRQSLGQGLEFLIYFQGNSAPDKSGLPSDRFSAERTGGSVSTLTIQRTQQEDSAVYLCAGTDSYYGYTFGSGTRLTVV.

The rearrangement uses TRBV7-2 and TRBJ2-7, with a weak D call TRBD2 (6 bases). The CDR3 length is 15 residues. The ends were cut back, 5 bases at V and 2 bases at J, with 16 bases in the middle. Per the germline V gene, CDR1 is SGHTA and CDR2 is FQGNSA. The CDR3 spells CASSPRDFFPYEQYF. CDR3 DNA: TGTGCCAGCAGCCCAAGGGACTTTTTCCCCTACGAGCAGTACTTC.

Of note for this clonotype: One end of the junction fails to match germline, which may point to a read error. The J gene is TRBJ1-5, the V gene TRBV28, with D perhaps matching TRBD1 (6 bases). The CDR3 totals 16 residues. Germline values: CDR1 MDHEN, CDR2 SYDVKM. CDR3: CASSLWTDEGNQPQHF. CDR3 in DNA: TGTGCCAGCAGTCTATGGACAGACGAGGGCAATCAGCCCCAGCATTTT.

The chain combines TRBV6-2 or TRBV6-3 with TRBJ2-3, with D uncertain. V gave up 3 bases and J gave up 2 bases, with 15 bases separating them. Germline-derived CDR1 and CDR2 are MNHEY and SVGEGT. This CDR3 comprises 16 residues. The CDR3 spells CASSYPLEELTDTQYF. The CDR3 bases are TGTGCCAGCAGTTATCCCCTAGAAGAGCTCACAGATACGCAGTATTTT.

The rearrangement uses TRBV4-2 and TRBJ2-2; tentatively, D is TRBD2 (6 bases). The germline CDR1 and CDR2 sequences are LGHNA and YNFKEQ. The CDR3 loop spans 18 amino acids. Deletions cut 5 bases from V and 0 bases from J, with 19 bases between. The CDR3 nucleotides read TGTGCCAGCAGCTTAGACCTGGAGGGGTACCCGAACACCGGGGAGCTGTTTTTT. This codes for CASSLDLEGYPNTGELFF.

The chain is built from TRBV7-9 and TRBJ2-1, with 10 bases aligning to TRBD2. Germline V CDR1 and CDR2: SEHNR, FQNEAQ (reference sequence). V was pared by 3 bases and J by 2 bases, with 1 base of the junction left unmatched. This CDR3 is 15 amino acids long. The CDR3, as DNA: TGTGCCAGCAGCTTTACTAGCGGGGCCTACAATGAGCAGTTCTTC. Amino acids: CASSFTSGAYNEQFF.

The gene calls are TRBV6-2 or TRBV6-3 and TRBJ1-5; tentatively, D is TRBD1 (5 bases). Germline V gene data show CDR1 as MNHEY and CDR2 as SVGEGT. The V and J ends lost 4 bases and 5 bases respectively, with 9 bases between them. The CDR3 sequence is 13 residues long. The CDR3 is CASSWLTDQPQHF. For the CDR3, the DNA is TGTGCCAGCAGTTGGCTGACAGATCAGCCCCAGCATTTT.

V is TRBV27 and J is TRBJ2-7; D may be TRBD2 (6 bases). This CDR3 spans 11 amino acids. Per the germline V gene, CDR1 is MNHEY and CDR2 is SMNVEV (reference sequence). Trimming pared 6 bases from V and 6 bases from J, leaving 9 bases between. Here the CDR3 reads CASREGPEQYF. The CDR3, as DNA: TGTGCCAGCAGGGAGGGGCCCGAGCAGTACTTC.

V gene TRBV5-8 combines with J gene TRBJ2-1; the D gene is possibly TRBD1 (5 bases). CDR1 is SGHTS, CDR2 YDEGEE, per germline. This CDR3 contains 15 residues. V was clipped by 0 bases and J by 1 base, with 8 bases between them. CDR3: CASSLVDSSYNEQFF. For the CDR3, the DNA is TGTGCCAGCAGCTTGGTTGACAGTTCCTACAATGAGCAGTTCTTC.

CDR3 region: CASRRRQGRRYNSPLHF. The CDR3 DNA follows: TGTGCCAGCAGACGACGACAGGGACGACGCTATAATTCACCCCTCCACTTT. The V gene is TRBV5-4, the J gene TRBJ1-6; 7 positions match TRBD1. From germline, CDR1 is SGHNT and CDR2 YYREEE (reference sequence). With 5 bases clipped from V and 3 bases from J, the junction kept 11 bases outside the gene matches. The CDR3 runs to 17 residues.

CDR3 sequence (DNA): TGTGCCAGCAGCTTAAGGAAACCGGGACTTAGCAATCAGCCCCAGCATTTT. Translated, it gives CASSLRKPGLSNQPQHF. The chain recombines TRBV13 with TRBJ1-5; D is perhaps TRBD1 (5 bases). With 2 bases removed from V and 0 bases from J, the gap between germline ends came to 14 bases. The CDR3 covers 17 residues. The V gene's germline CDR1 is PRHDT and CDR2 FYEKMQ (reference sequence).

The chain uses TRBV5-1 and TRBJ2-3; D is unclear. This CDR3 spans 13 amino acids. CDR1 and CDR2 from the germline V gene are SGHRS and YFSETQ. Deletions cut 0 bases from V and 6 bases from J, with 8 bases between. The CDR3 nucleotides are TGCGCCAGCAGCTTGGTTGTGGGGGATACGCAGTATTTT. Its protein product is CASSLVVGDTQYF.

The chain has TRBV7-2 and TRBJ1-3; TRBD1 matches at 9 bases. Germline-derived CDR1 and CDR2 are SGHTA and FQGNSA. The CDR3 sequence is 15 residues long. Trimming took 5 bases from V and 4 from J; bases not matched to a gene: 6. In DNA form, the CDR3 reads TGTGCCAGCAGCGCCGGGACAGGGACCGGAAACACCATATATTTT. Translation gives CASSAGTGTGNTIYF.

The chain uses TRBV6-5 and TRBJ2-1, with D possibly matching TRBD1 (6 bases). V lost 6 bases and J 5 bases, leaving 8 bases between the germline ends. The CDR3 totals 12 residues. CDR1 is MNHEY, CDR2 SVGAGI, per germline. The chain's CDR3 is CASSWDNNEQFF. In nucleotides, the CDR3 is TGTGCCAGCAGCTGGGACAACAATGAGCAGTTCTTC.

This rearrangement joins TRBV20-1 to TRBJ2-1, with TRBD2 matching 8 bases. V was pared by 1 base and J by 7 bases, with 15 bases of the junction left unmatched. Germline CDR1 and CDR2: DFQATT and SNEGSKA (reference sequence). CDR3 size: 17 residues. The CDR3 nucleotides read TGCAGTGCTAGAGCTCCCCCGCGGGGGGTAGAAGGTAATGAGCAGTTCTTC. Its translation is CSARAPPRGVEGNEQFF.

This clonotype appeared once. The rearrangement joins TRBV29-1 to TRBJ2-1; tentative D call: TRBD1 (7 bases). Trimming stripped 3 bases from V and 5 bases from J, with 11 bases between. In germline, CDR1 is SQVTM, CDR2 ANQGSEA. This CDR3 is 13 amino acids long. CDR3 amino acids: CSVERDSHNEQFF. CDR3 coding DNA: TGCAGCGTTGAGCGGGACAGCCACAATGAGCAGTTCTTC.

The J gene is TRBJ1-2, the V gene TRBV7-9; D remains ambiguous. V lost 6 bases and J lost 8, with 19 bases in between. The CDR3 is 14 residues long. Germline V lookup: CDR1 SEHNR, CDR2 FQNEAQ (reference sequence). The CDR3 here is CASSSTGSWEGYTF. The CDR3, as DNA: TGTGCCAGCAGTTCCACCGGGTCCTGGGAGGGCTACACCTTC.

The CDR3, as DNA: TGTGCCAGTAGTATGGGGGTAAGGGCGGAAGCTTTCTTT. It is translated as CASSMGVRAEAFF. The chain recombines TRBV19 with TRBJ1-1; D perhaps matches TRBD1 (5 bases). The germline V gene has CDR1 LNHDA and CDR2 SQIVND (reference sequence). Trimming cost V 3 bases and J 8 bases, with 13 bases left between them. This CDR3 comprises 13 residues. The variable domain in full, with the rest retrieved from reference TRBV19 and TRBJ1-1, is DGGITQSPKYLFRKEGQNVTLSCEQNLNHDAMYWYRQDPGQGLRLIYYSQIVNDFQKGDIAEGYSVSREKKESFPLTVTSAQKNPTAFYLCASSMGVRAEAFFGQGTRLTVV.